The present entry profiles one T cell receptor beta chain with its context. Its antigen is still unknown. This CDR3 is 15 amino acids long. Germline V gives CDR1 SGHDT, CDR2 YYEEEE. V was pared by 3 bases and J by 2 bases, with 12 bases between. Measured with immunoSEQ multiplex PCR; TCRdb has only the in-frame clones, and not every one. This table holds roughly 1,500,000 clones, approximately 98.5% found once. The record originates from a study of shared clonotypes between healthy human individuals. Study overall: CD8 memory received one plate per donor, CD8 naive two, CD4 memory three and CD4 naive three. Study-wide points: Larger richness was generally estimated for naive than memory subsets.

The sequenced material came from naive CD4+ T cells sorted from blood. The subset here: CD45RA+ positively selected. This clonotype originated in a man in his thirties or forties in good health. This chain joins TRBV5-6 and TRBJ1-5; D gene uncertain. DNA for the CDR3: TGTGCCAGCAGCTCTGCGGCGGGTGGCAATCAGCCCCAGCATTTT. Amino acids: CASSSAAGGNQPQHF.